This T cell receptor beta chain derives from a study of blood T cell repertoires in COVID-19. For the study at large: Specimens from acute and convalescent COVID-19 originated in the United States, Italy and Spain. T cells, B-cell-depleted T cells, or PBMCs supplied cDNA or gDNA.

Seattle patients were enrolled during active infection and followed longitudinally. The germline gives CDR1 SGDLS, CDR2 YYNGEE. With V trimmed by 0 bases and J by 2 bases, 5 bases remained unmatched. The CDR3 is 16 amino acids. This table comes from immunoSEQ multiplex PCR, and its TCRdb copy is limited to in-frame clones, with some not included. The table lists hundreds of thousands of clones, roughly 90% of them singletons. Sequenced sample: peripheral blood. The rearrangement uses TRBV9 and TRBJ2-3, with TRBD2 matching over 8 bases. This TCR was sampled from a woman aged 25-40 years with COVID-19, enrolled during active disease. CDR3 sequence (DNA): TGTGCCAGCAGCGTAGGGAGCGGGGGAACCACAGATACGCAGTATTTT. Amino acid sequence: CASSVGSGGTTDTQYF.